This TCR beta chain was sequenced during a study of T cell changes during pregnancy in multiple sclerosis. Some clones are missing from TCRdb's copy, which holds only in-frame ones; the method was immunoSEQ multiplex PCR. The sample contains some 80,000 clones, roughly nine tenths of which appear only once. V gave up 6 bases and J gave up 0 bases, with 14 bases separating them. The CDR3 spans 15 residues. From germline, CDR1 is LNHDA and CDR2 SQIVND (reference sequence). The rearrangement links TRBV19 to TRBJ1-2; D gene ambiguous. The source is a female donor with multiple sclerosis, enrolled in a pregnancy study. Specimen: peripheral blood, collected in the first trimester of pregnancy. The CDR3 is CASSPYSTANYGYTF. The CDR3 bases are TGTGCCAGTAGCCCCTACAGTACAGCTAACTATGGCTACACCTTC.